The 25 T cell receptor beta chains given below trace back to one sample, sequenced in a study of cytomegalovirus exposure and HLA in healthy donors. A multiplex PCR was run with 60 Vbeta primers and 13 Jbeta primers. Libraries were prepared by immunoSEQ multiplex PCR; TCRdb keeps only in-frame clonotypes and omits some of them. The sample consists of some 98,000 clones, 81% of them appearing once. Sequenced input: PBMCs. These receptors were taken from a human donor in good health.

This chain links TRBV27 with TRBJ2-1; 7 bases map to TRBD2. The CDR3 covers 14 residues. The germline CDR1 and CDR2 sequences are MNHEY and SMNVEV (reference sequence). V shed 4 bases, J shed 6 bases, and the junction held 6 bases outside the gene matches. The CDR3 sequence is CASSSGLEVNEQFF. The DNA of the CDR3 is TGTGCCAGCAGTTCCGGACTAGAGGTCAATGAGCAGTTCTTC.

The rearrangement links TRBV7-3 to TRBJ2-5, with a possible D match to TRBD2 (6 bases). V shed 5 bases and J shed 4 bases, with 14 bases lying between them. CDR1 SGHTA and CDR2 FQGTGA come from the germline V gene. This CDR3 region has 14 residues. The CDR3 region is CASSPGLTSETQYF. In DNA form, the CDR3 reads TGTGCCAGCAGCCCCGGACTAACTTCAGAGACCCAGTACTTC.

This rearrangement joins TRBV12-5 to TRBJ2-1; 12 bases agree with TRBD2. The trim removed 6 bases at V and 7 bases at J, leaving 22 bases unmatched. From germline, CDR1 is LGHNT and CDR2 FRNRAP. The CDR3 is 20 residues long. The CDR3 protein is CASGQTHPGLAGTHGNEQFF. The DNA for the CDR3 is TGTGCTAGTGGACAGACTCACCCCGGACTAGCGGGAACCCATGGGAATGAGCAGTTCTTC. The full variable domain, rest sourced from reference TRBV12-5 and TRBJ2-1, is DARVTQTPRHKVTEMGQEVTMRCQPILGHNTVFWYRQTMMQGLELLAYFRNRAPLDDSGMPKDRFSAEMPDATLATLKIQPSEPRDSAVYFCASGQTHPGLAGTHGNEQFFGPGTRLTVL.

The chain carries TRBV14 and TRBJ2-1; 7 bases are a match to TRBD2. V dropped 4 bases and J dropped 8; count of bases not matched to a gene: 11. This CDR3 is 15 amino acids long. Germline V lookup: CDR1 SGHDN, CDR2 FVKESK. CDR3 sequence: CASSLLGGSTDEQFF. CDR3 coding DNA: TGTGCCAGCAGCCTCCTTGGCGGGAGTACCGATGAGCAGTTCTTC.

The chain couples TRBV10-3 to TRBJ2-7; 10 positions match TRBD2. The germline CDR1 and CDR2 sequences are ENHRY and SYGVKD. CDR3 length: 13 residues. V trimming: 10 bases; J trimming: 4 bases; junction bases outside the gene matches: 7. The CDR3 loop is CATLAGAQYEQYF. The CDR3 DNA reads TGTGCCACCCTAGCGGGAGCCCAGTACGAGCAGTACTTC.

This CDR3 reads CASSLSERGVQETQYF. CDR3 DNA: TGTGCCAGCAGCTTGTCGGAGCGGGGGGTCCAAGAGACCCAGTACTTC. The J gene is TRBJ2-5, the V gene TRBV7-9; TRBD2 matches 9 bases. The CDR3 runs 16 residues. The trim removed 3 bases at V and 1 base at J, leaving 6 bases unmatched. Germline V lookup: CDR1 SEHNR, CDR2 FQNEAQ (reference sequence).

The V gene is TRBV5-1, the J gene TRBJ2-7, with TRBD2 as a possible D gene (6 bases). The V gene lost 1 base and the J gene lost 5 bases, with 16 bases spanning the gap. This CDR3 comprises 15 residues. From germline, CDR1 is SGHRS and CDR2 YFSETQ. For the CDR3, the DNA is TGCGCCAGCAGCTTGAAGTGGGAGGCAAGCGACGAGCAGTACTTC. It translates to CASSLKWEASDEQYF.

The chain uses TRBV7-8 and TRBJ2-1, with D possibly matching TRBD2 (6 bases). The CDR3 spans 16 residues. V was trimmed by 1 base and J by 5 bases, leaving 15 bases between them. The V gene's germline CDR1 is SGHVS and CDR2 FQNEAQ. CDR3 sequence: CASSLEVAALNNEQFF. CDR3 DNA: TGTGCCAGCAGCTTAGAGGTAGCGGCGCTCAACAATGAGCAGTTCTTC.

The V gene is TRBV1, the J gene TRBJ2-3; the D segment call TRBD2 is taken from the table without a DNA check. TRBV1 is a known pseudogene. This CDR3 is 11 amino acids long. The CDR3 loop is CTSRVFDTQYF. The CDR3, as DNA: TGCACCAGCCGGGTCTTCGATACGCAGTATTTT.

V gene TRBV6-1 combines with J gene TRBJ2-4; tentative D call: TRBD2 (5 bases). Trimming removed 3 bases at V and 8 bases at J, with 14 bases between. The CDR3 length is 14 residues. Per germline, CDR1 MNHNS and CDR2 SASEGT. CDR3 DNA sequence: TGTGCCAGCAGTGATAGGGCGGGCTGGGACATTCAGTACTTC. Its translation: CASSDRAGWDIQYF.

The chain has TRBV30 and TRBJ2-6; 7 bases align to TRBD1. The V gene end was trimmed by 0 bases and the J gene end by 5 bases; junction bases not matched to a gene: 16. The CDR3 runs 19 residues. CDR1 and CDR2 from the germline V gene are GTSNPN and SVGIG (reference sequence). For the CDR3, the DNA is TGTGCCTGGAGTGTACCTACGGGGACAGCGCAAGACTGGGCCAACGTCCTGACTTTC. Translating gives CAWSVPTGTAQDWANVLTF.

J is TRBJ2-5 and V is TRBV27, with a weak D call TRBD1 (6 bases). The CDR3 loop spans 14 amino acids. V gave up 2 bases and J gave up 4 bases, with 11 bases separating them. Germline loops: CDR1 MNHEY, CDR2 SMNVEV (reference sequence). The CDR3 is CASSLARGRETQYF. In DNA form, the CDR3 reads TGTGCCAGCAGTTTAGCCAGGGGCAGAGAGACCCAGTACTTC.

This clone has a handful of counts. The chain recombines TRBV19 with TRBJ2-4, with 7 bases identical to TRBD1. V shed 7 bases and J 8 bases; nucleotides not matched to a gene: 17. Germline V gene lookup returns CDR1 LNHDA and CDR2 SQIVND (reference sequence). The CDR3 contains 16 residues. DNA of the CDR3: TGTGCCAGTACTCGGACAGGACGTATAGCCGGGGACATTCAGTACTTC. Protein product: CASTRTGRIAGDIQYF.

The genes are TRBV29-1 and TRBJ2-3, with 10 bases identical to TRBD1. Germline CDR1 and CDR2: SQVTM and ANQGSEA. CDR3 size: 14 residues. Germline trimming cut 7 bases from V and 3 bases from J; bases unmatched to any gene: 7. This CDR3 reads CSAREGQGTDTQYF. CDR3 sequence (DNA): TGCAGCGCCCGGGAGGGACAGGGGACAGATACGCAGTATTTT.

The chain joins TRBV11-2 to TRBJ2-7, with 7 bases matching TRBD1. CDR1 and CDR2 from the germline V gene are SGHAT and FQNNGV. The CDR3 spans 13 residues. J was trimmed by 9 bases and V by 5 bases; bases with no gene match: 10. The DNA of the CDR3 is TGTGCCAGCAGCCTTGACAGGGTTGGTGCGCAGTACTTC. It translates to CASSLDRVGAQYF.

This chain uses TRBV28 with TRBJ1-5; 10 nucleotides line up with TRBD1. The germline V gene has CDR1 MDHEN and CDR2 SYDVKM. CDR3 length equals 15 residues. V lost 3 bases to trimming and J lost 5 bases; unmatched junction nucleotides: 4. Here the CDR3 reads CASSFPGTGDQPQHF. DNA for the CDR3: TGTGCCAGCAGTTTCCCTGGGACAGGGGATCAGCCCCAGCATTTT.

The chain combines TRBV2 with TRBJ2-5; 9 bases fit TRBD2. With V trimmed by 8 bases and J by 5 bases, 3 bases remained unmatched. CDR1 and CDR2 from the germline V gene are SNHLY and FYNNEI. CDR3 size: 12 residues. The CDR3 sequence is CASRAGGETQYF. The CDR3 DNA is TGTGCCAGCCGAGCGGGAGGTGAGACCCAGTACTTC.

The V and J genes are TRBV7-2 and TRBJ1-1, with TRBD1 as a possible D gene (6 bases). Germline V CDR1 and CDR2: SGHTA, FQGNSA. This CDR3 is built from 13 residues. The CDR3: CASCRGQSTEAFF. The CDR3 bases are TGTGCGTCCTGCAGGGGCCAGAGCACTGAAGCTTTCTTT.

Only a few counts were recorded for this clone. V usage is TRBV7-6 and J usage is TRBJ2-7, with D possibly being TRBD2 (7 bases). In germline, CDR1 is SGHVS, CDR2 FNYEAQ. The V end was cut by 5 bases, the J end by 0 bases, with 17 bases between. This CDR3 comprises 16 residues. CDR3 in amino acids: CASSLRPAGASYEQYF. Here the CDR3 DNA reads TGTGCCAGCAGCCTGCGTCCGGCGGGGGCCTCCTACGAGCAGTACTTC.

The chain has TRBV19 and TRBJ2-1; D not certain. This CDR3 has 16 residues. The V and J ends lost 8 bases and 5 bases respectively, with 22 bases between them. Germline V lookup: CDR1 LNHDA, CDR2 SQIVND (reference sequence). The CDR3 here is CASSPSLALRNNEQFF. CDR3 nucleotide sequence: TGTGCCAGTTCCCCATCACTCGCCCTCCGTAACAATGAGCAGTTCTTC.

This chain uses TRBV7-9 with TRBJ2-7; possible D gene TRBD2, 5 bases. From germline, CDR1 is SEHNR and CDR2 FQNEAQ (reference sequence). V was trimmed by 5 bases and J by 2 bases, leaving 16 bases between them. The CDR3 extends over 15 amino acids. CDR3 loop: CASSTKDSPPYEQYF. The CDR3 DNA follows: TGTGCCAGCAGCACTAAGGACTCACCTCCCTACGAGCAGTACTTC.

V usage is TRBV21-1 and J usage is TRBJ2-1; the table's D gene call, TRBD2, was not cross checked with the DNA. TRBV21-1 is termed a pseudogene. The CDR3 loop spans 17 amino acids. CDR3 bases: TGTGCCAGCAGCAAAGCTTGGACTAGCGGGATTGGAAATGAGCAGTTCTTC. Translating it yields CASSKAWTSGIGNEQFF.

V gene TRBV7-2 combines with J gene TRBJ2-5; D is possibly TRBD2 (6 bases). V was shortened by 6 bases and J by 1 base, with 12 bases between the two germline ends. This CDR3 spans 14 amino acids. CDR1 SGHTA and CDR2 FQGNSA come from the germline V gene. CDR3 sequence reads: CASRRREPQETQYF. The CDR3 DNA reads as TGTGCCAGCAGAAGGAGGGAGCCCCAAGAGACCCAGTACTTC.

The gene calls are TRBV6-5 and TRBJ2-7, with 9 bases aligning to TRBD1. The germline V gene encodes CDR1 MNHEY and CDR2 SVGAGI. The V gene end was trimmed by 5 bases and the J gene end by 5 bases; junction bases not matched to a gene: 10. The CDR3 runs 15 residues. The CDR3 reads CASSRRTGEIDEQYF. CDR3 in DNA: TGTGCCAGCAGTCGAAGGACAGGGGAAATCGACGAGCAGTACTTC.

V gene TRBV19 combines with J gene TRBJ2-2, with 8 bases fitting TRBD1. The ends lost 4 bases at V and 8 bases at J; junction bases unmatched: 6. There are 14 residues in the CDR3. Germline V gives CDR1 LNHDA, CDR2 SQIVND (reference sequence). The CDR3 DNA is TGTGCCAGTAGTACTACAGGGGGGAAAGGGGAGCTGTTTTTT. This gives the protein CASSTTGGKGELFF.